A single sample gave rise to the 21 T cell receptor beta chains below, sequenced in a study of cytomegalovirus exposure and HLA in healthy donors. Primers: 60 Vbeta forward and 13 Jbeta reverse. Assay used: immunoSEQ multiplex PCR; TCRdb lists only in-frame clones, some missing. The data contain fewer than 250,000 clones, roughly 84% of them singletons. The sample taken for sequencing was PBMCs. The receptors shown here come from a boy between 2 and 15 years old in good health and CMV-seronegative.

This chain connects TRBV4-2 to TRBJ2-5, with 11 bases aligning to TRBD2. The J call is in doubt because the DNA end fits TRBJ2-7 better. The CDR3 is 17 amino acids. The V gene's germline CDR1 is LGHNA and CDR2 YNFKEQ. CDR3 nucleotides: TGTGCCAGCAGCCCAGGTTCCGGGACTAGCGGCGTTTACGAGCAGTACTTC. Translated, it gives CASSPGSGTSGVYEQYF.

V usage is TRBV7-9 and J usage is TRBJ2-2, with 9 positions matching TRBD1. The length of the CDR3 is 15 residues. Germline assignment: CDR1 SEHNR and CDR2 FQNEAQ (reference sequence). The ends lost 5 bases at V and 2 bases at J; junction bases unmatched: 3. The CDR3 loop reads CASSTGQGNTGELFF. The DNA of the CDR3 is TGTGCCAGCAGCACGGGACAGGGTAACACCGGGGAGCTGTTTTTT.

The chain couples TRBV9 to TRBJ2-1; 8 bases agree with TRBD2. The CDR3 has 16 residues. Trimming removed 3 bases from V and 6 bases from J; junction bases left unmatched: 11. Germline V gene sequence: CDR1 SGDLS, CDR2 YYNGEE. CDR3 amino acids: CASSGRAGALSNEQFF. Written as DNA, the CDR3 is TGTGCCAGCAGCGGGAGAGCGGGAGCTTTGAGCAATGAGCAGTTCTTC.

The gene calls are TRBV18 and TRBJ2-7; D is unclear. V was trimmed by 5 bases and J by 2 bases, leaving 10 bases between them. The CDR3 sequence is 13 residues long. Germline V lookup: CDR1 KGHSH, CDR2 LQKENI. The CDR3 reads CASSDDGAYEQYF. The CDR3 DNA follows: TGTGCCAGCTCAGACGACGGAGCCTACGAGCAGTACTTC.

This chain connects TRBV10-3 to TRBJ1-2; the D gene is possibly TRBD1 (6 bases). Trimming pared 6 bases from V and 2 bases from J, leaving 7 bases between. Germline assignment: CDR1 ENHRY and CDR2 SYGVKD. CDR3 length: 12 residues. This CDR3 reads CAISTGNYGYTF. The CDR3 DNA sequence: TGTGCCATCAGCACAGGGAACTATGGCTACACCTTC.

The V gene is TRBV10-3, the J gene TRBJ2-7, with D tentatively TRBD1 (6 bases). This CDR3 contains 16 residues. Deletions cut 1 base from V and 2 bases from J, with 15 bases between. The germline CDR1 and CDR2 sequences are ENHRY and SYGVKD. CDR3 nucleotide sequence: TGTGCCATCAGTGAGTGGGTGGACAGCTTAACCTACGAGCAGTACTTC. It is translated as CAISEWVDSLTYEQYF.

The sample holds one count of this clone. This CDR3 is also generated by other DNA sequences in the sample. The chain combines TRBV6-1 with TRBJ1-5; D is unresolved. In germline, CDR1 is MNHNS, CDR2 SASEGT. This CDR3 comprises 14 residues. The V end lost 3 bases, the J end lost 4 bases, and 10 bases lay between the germline ends. The chain's CDR3 is CASSESGGNQPQHF. The CDR3 coding sequence is TGTGCCAGCAGTGAGTCAGGCGGGAATCAGCCCCAGCATTTT.

In regard to this clone: The junction and the germline gene differ at one end; a read error may be behind it. This chain links TRBV6-6 with TRBJ2-4; D is perhaps TRBD1 (6 bases). CDR3 length equals 14 residues. Per the germline V gene, CDR1 is MNHNY and CDR2 is SVGAGI (reference sequence). CDR3 in DNA: TGTGCCAGCAGTCAGAAACAGGGTTGGGGCCAGATGGACTTC. Its translation is CASSQKQGWGQMDF.

The chain is built from TRBV7-2 and TRBJ1-2; D perhaps matches TRBD1 (5 bases). The CDR3 spans 13 residues. Deletions cut 3 bases from V and 2 bases from J, with 7 bases between. CDR1 is SGHTA and CDR2 is FQGNSA in the germline V gene. This CDR3 reads CASSLRGNYGYTF. CDR3 nucleotide sequence: TGTGCCAGCAGCTTGCGGGGCAACTATGGCTACACCTTC.

Comments on this clone: This specimen includes other DNA sequences encoding the same CDR3. The chain employs TRBV20-1 and TRBJ1-2, with D perhaps TRBD1 (5 bases). The CDR3 covers 11 residues. V was cut by 5 bases and J by 4 bases, with 8 bases left in between. Germline CDR1 DFQATT, CDR2 SNEGSKA (reference sequence). CDR3 loop: CSAGGGYGYTF. CDR3 DNA sequence: TGCAGTGCTGGGGGAGGCTATGGCTACACCTTC.

The chain carries TRBV30 and TRBJ1-5, with D possibly being TRBD1 (6 bases). V was trimmed by 2 bases and J by 6 bases, leaving 20 bases between them. The CDR3 is made up of 16 amino acids. Germline lookup yields CDR1 GTSNPN and CDR2 SVGIG (reference sequence). The CDR3 DNA follows: TGTGCCTGGAGTCGCACAGGGCCTGGGCAGGGTCAGCCCCAGCATTTT. Amino acids: CAWSRTGPGQGQPQHF.

The chain carries TRBV6-6 and TRBJ2-7; the D gene is possibly TRBD1 (6 bases). This CDR3 has 15 amino acids. Trimming cost V 6 bases and J 0 bases, with 15 bases left between them. Per the germline V gene, CDR1 is MNHNY and CDR2 is SVGAGI (reference sequence). The CDR3 sequence is CASSNLGTSSYEQYF. The CDR3 coding sequence is TGTGCCAGCAGCAACCTCGGGACAAGCTCCTACGAGCAGTACTTC.

The V and J genes are TRBV6-1 and TRBJ2-7; TRBD2 is a possible D gene (5 bases). Germline V gene lookup returns CDR1 MNHNS and CDR2 SASEGT. The CDR3 runs 15 residues. V lost 3 bases, J lost 3 bases, and 15 bases lay in between. The CDR3, as DNA: TGTGCCAGCAGTGAGTGGGTCGGGGAGTACTACGAGCAGTACTTC. Translation: CASSEWVGEYYEQYF.

The rearrangement links TRBV9 to TRBJ1-5; maybe TRBD1 (6 bases). V was cut by 4 bases and J by 5 bases, with 13 bases left in between. CDR1 is SGDLS, CDR2 YYNGEE, per germline. The CDR3 consists of 14 residues. Here the CDR3 DNA reads TGTGCCAGCAGCTATCAGGGGCGAGATCAGCCCCAGCATTTT. Translating gives CASSYQGRDQPQHF.

The chain couples TRBV6-5 to TRBJ2-7; 9 nucleotides agree with TRBD2. Germline CDR1 is MNHEY and CDR2 is SVGAGI. This CDR3 spans 15 amino acids. Unmatched junction bases numbered 8, after V lost 5 bases and J lost 3 bases. The CDR3 DNA is TGTGCCAGCAGTCCCGCGGTAGCGGGAGTCTACGAGCAGTACTTC. Translated, it gives CASSPAVAGVYEQYF.

This clone turned up a few times. The V gene is TRBV2, the J gene TRBJ2-2; D is perhaps TRBD2 (5 bases). Looked up from germline, CDR1 is SNHLY and CDR2 is FYNNEI. The CDR3 loop spans 13 amino acids. Trimming took 5 bases from V and 8 from J, leaving 12 bases between them. In nucleotides, the CDR3 is TGTGCCAGCAGTTTTCTAGCAGCAGGGGAGCTGTTTTTT. Translating gives CASSFLAAGELFF.

The rearrangement links TRBV30 to TRBJ2-7, with 9 bases identical to TRBD1. V lost 3 bases to trimming and J lost 8 bases; unmatched junction nucleotides: 11. Germline-derived CDR1 and CDR2 are GTSNPN and SVGIG (reference sequence). This CDR3 has 14 amino acids. The CDR3, as DNA: TGTGCCTGGAGCAACCCCGGGACAGGGTTCAAGCAGTACTTC. Protein product: CAWSNPGTGFKQYF.

This chain uses TRBV19 with TRBJ2-1, with TRBD2 identical over 8 bases. The trim removed 4 bases at V and 4 bases at J, leaving 12 bases unmatched. This CDR3 comprises 17 residues. In germline, CDR1 is LNHDA, CDR2 SQIVND (reference sequence). The CDR3 is CASSTYETSVFYNEQFF. The CDR3 region has the DNA TGTGCCAGTAGTACGTACGAGACTAGCGTTTTTTACAATGAGCAGTTCTTC.

The chain couples TRBV30 to TRBJ1-6; no clear D. Trimming pared 0 bases from V and 3 bases from J, leaving 6 bases between. Looked up from germline, CDR1 is GTSNPN and CDR2 is SVGIG (reference sequence). CDR3 size: 14 residues. The CDR3 sequence: CAWSVRGYNSPLHF. CDR3 DNA: TGTGCCTGGAGTGTCCGGGGCTATAATTCACCCCTCCACTTT.

This clone appeared a few times. The chain joins TRBV9 to TRBJ2-1, with TRBD2 matching 8 bases. The V gene's germline CDR1 is SGDLS and CDR2 YYNGEE. The length of the CDR3 is 12 residues. The J segment lost 13 bases and the V segment lost 1 base, leaving 4 bases of the junction unmatched. CDR3 in amino acids: CASSVRAGAQFF. The CDR3 region has the DNA TGTGCCAGCAGCGTACGAGCGGGGGCACAGTTCTTC.

The V gene is TRBV28, the J gene TRBJ1-1, with 9 positions matching TRBD1. This CDR3 spans 15 amino acids. The V gene end was trimmed by 4 bases and the J gene end by 7 bases; junction bases not matched to a gene: 10. The germline V gene encodes CDR1 MDHEN and CDR2 SYDVKM. CDR3 protein: CASSYRGPLRVEAFF. DNA of the CDR3: TGTGCCAGCAGTTACAGGGGGCCTTTGAGGGTTGAAGCTTTCTTT.